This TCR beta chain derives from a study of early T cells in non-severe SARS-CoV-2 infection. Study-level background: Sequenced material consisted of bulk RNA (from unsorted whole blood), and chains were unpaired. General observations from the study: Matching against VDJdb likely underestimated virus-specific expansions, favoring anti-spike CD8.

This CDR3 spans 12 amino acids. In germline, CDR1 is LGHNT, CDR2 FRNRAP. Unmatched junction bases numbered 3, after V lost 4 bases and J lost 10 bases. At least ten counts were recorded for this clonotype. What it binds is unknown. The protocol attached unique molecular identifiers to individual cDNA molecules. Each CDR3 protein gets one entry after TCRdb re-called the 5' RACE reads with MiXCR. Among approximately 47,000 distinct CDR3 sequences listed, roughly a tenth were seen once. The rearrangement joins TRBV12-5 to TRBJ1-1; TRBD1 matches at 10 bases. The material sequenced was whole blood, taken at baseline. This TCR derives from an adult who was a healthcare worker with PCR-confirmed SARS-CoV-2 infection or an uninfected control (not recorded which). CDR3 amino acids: CASGWRTGGAFF. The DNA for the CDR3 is TGTGCTAGTGGTTGGCGGACAGGGGGAGCTTTCTTT.